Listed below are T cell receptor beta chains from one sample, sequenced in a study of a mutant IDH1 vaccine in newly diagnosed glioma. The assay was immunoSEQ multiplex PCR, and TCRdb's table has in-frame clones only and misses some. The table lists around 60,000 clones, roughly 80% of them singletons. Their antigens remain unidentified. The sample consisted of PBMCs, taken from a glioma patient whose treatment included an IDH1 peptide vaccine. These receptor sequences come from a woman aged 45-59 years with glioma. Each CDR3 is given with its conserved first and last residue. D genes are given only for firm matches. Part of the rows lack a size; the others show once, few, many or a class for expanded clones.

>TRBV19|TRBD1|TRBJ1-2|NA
TGTGCCAGTAGTATGAAGGGACAGGAACAATATGGCTACACCTTC
CASSMKGQEQYGYTF
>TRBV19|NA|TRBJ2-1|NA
TGTGCCAGTAGTATCGCGGGACTGGGTGAGCAGTTCTTC
CASSIAGLGEQFF
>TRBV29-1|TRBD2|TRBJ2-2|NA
TGCAGCGTTGAACCCACTAGCGGGGGGGCCCCCGGGGAGCTGTTTTTT
CSVEPTSGGAPGELFF
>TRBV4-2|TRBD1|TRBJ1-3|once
TGTGCCAGCAGCCAAGTCTCCAACAGGGGAGACGGAAACACCATATATTTT
CASSQVSNRGDGNTIYF
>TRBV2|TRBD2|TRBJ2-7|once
TGTGCCAGCGGGAGGACTAGTACCCTTTCCTACGAGCAGTACTTC
CASGRTSTLSYEQYF
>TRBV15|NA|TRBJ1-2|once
TGTGCCACCAGCAGAGAGTCAGCTAACTATGGCTACACCTTC
CATSRESANYGYTF
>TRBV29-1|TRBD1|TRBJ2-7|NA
TGCAGCGTTCTAACGGGACAGGGGTTCGAGCAGTACTTC
CSVLTGQGFEQYF
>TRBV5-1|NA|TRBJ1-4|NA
TGCGCCAGCAGCCAGCAGGGTTTGACTAATGAAAAACTGTTTTTT
CASSQQGLTNEKLFF
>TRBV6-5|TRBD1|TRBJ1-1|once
TGTGCCAGCAGGGACAGGCGGGGTTACACTGAAGCTTTCTTT
CASRDRRGYTEAFF
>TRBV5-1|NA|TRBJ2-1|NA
TGCGCCAGCAGCCCGTCCTCTACTCCCTCCTACAATGAGCAGTTCTTC
CASSPSSTPSYNEQFF
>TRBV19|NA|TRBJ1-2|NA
TGTGCCAGTAGTTCCGGAGAGGGGCTAGCTAACTATGGCTACACCTTC
CASSSGEGLANYGYTF
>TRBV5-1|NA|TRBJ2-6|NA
TGCGCCAGCAGCTTGGCAGGGTTAGGCTCTGGGGCCAACGTCCTGACTTTC
CASSLAGLGSGANVLTF
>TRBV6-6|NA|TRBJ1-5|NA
TGTGCCAGCGGGAATAGCAATCAGCCCCAGCATTTT
CASGNSNQPQHF
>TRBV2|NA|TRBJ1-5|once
TGTGCCAGCAGGATTTGGACAGATAGCAATCAGCCCCAGCATTTT
CASRIWTDSNQPQHF
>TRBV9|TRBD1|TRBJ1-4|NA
TGTGCCAGCAGCACCCGGACAGGCAGTAATGAAAAACTGTTTTTT
CASSTRTGSNEKLFF
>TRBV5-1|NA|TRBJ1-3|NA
TGCGCCAGCAGCTTGGATTCAGGGGTAGGAAACACCATATATTTT
CASSLDSGVGNTIYF
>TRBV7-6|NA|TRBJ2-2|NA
TGTGCCAGCAGCCCACAGGCGAATGATGGCACCGGGGAGCTGTTTTTT
CASSPQANDGTGELFF
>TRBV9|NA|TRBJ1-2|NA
TGTGCCAGCAGCGTAGGTTTGACAGCGCATGGCTACACCTTC
CASSVGLTAHGYTF
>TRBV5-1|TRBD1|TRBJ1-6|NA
TGCGCCAGCAGGCAAACGGGACAGGGAGGTTCACCCCTCCACTTT
CASRQTGQGGSPLHF
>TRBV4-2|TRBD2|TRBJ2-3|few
TGTGCCAGCAGCCAAGTTTTTAGCGGGGGTGGCGGAGATACGCAGTATTTT
CASSQVFSGGGGDTQYF
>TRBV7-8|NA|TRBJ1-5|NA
TGTGCCAGCAGCTTAGCGATCCAGACCAATCAGCCCCAGCATTTT
CASSLAIQTNQPQHF
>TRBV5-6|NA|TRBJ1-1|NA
TGTGCCAGCAGCTACCCAGGAGGTTGGACTGAAGCTTTCTTT
CASSYPGGWTEAFF
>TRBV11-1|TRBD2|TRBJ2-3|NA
TGTGCCAGCAGCCTCTCTAGCGGGGGGGCGGCAGATACGCAGTATTTT
CASSLSSGGAADTQYF
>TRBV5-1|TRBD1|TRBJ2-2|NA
TGCGCCAGCAGCTTCTGGACAGGGGACACCGGGGAGCTGTTTTTT
CASSFWTGDTGELFF
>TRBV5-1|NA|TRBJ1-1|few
TGCGCCAGCAGCTCGTATACAGGGAACACTGAAGCTTTCTTT
CASSSYTGNTEAFF
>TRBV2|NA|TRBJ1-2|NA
TGTGCCAGCAGGGACCTCGGGCGGGGGATGAACTATGGCTACACCTTC
CASRDLGRGMNYGYTF
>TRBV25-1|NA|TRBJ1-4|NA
TGTGCCAGCAGTGAGGTTTCAGGGGAACGCGAAAAACTGTTTTTT
CASSEVSGEREKLFF
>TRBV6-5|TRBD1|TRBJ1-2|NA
TGTGCCAGCAGTGGCACCGACAGGGTCGGGGGCTACACCTTC
CASSGTDRVGGYTF
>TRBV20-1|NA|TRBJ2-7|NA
TGCAGTGCTAGAGGCGGGTACGAGCAGTACTTC
CSARGGYEQYF
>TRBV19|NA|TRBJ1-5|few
TGTGCCAGTTCCGGTCCAGGGAGATATCAGCCCCAGCATTTT
CASSGPGRYQPQHF
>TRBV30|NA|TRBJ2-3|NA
TGTGCCTGGAGTGATGCAGCCGCTGGTACGCAGTATTTT
CAWSDAAAGTQYF
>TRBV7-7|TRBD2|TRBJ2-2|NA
TGTGCTAGCAGCTTAGGCTCTAGCGGGGGGGCCGGCGGGGAGCTGTTTTTT
CASSLGSSGGAGGELFF
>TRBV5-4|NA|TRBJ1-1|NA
TGTGCCAGCAGCTTTACAGTGAACACTGAAGCTTTCTTT
CASSFTVNTEAFF
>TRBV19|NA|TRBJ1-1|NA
TGTGCCAGTAGTATAGCAGGGCCGATGGGTGAAGCTTTCTTT
CASSIAGPMGEAFF
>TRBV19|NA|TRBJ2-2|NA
TGTGCCAGTAGTATTGGAGTCTTACAGCTCTACGATGAGACCGGGGAGCTGTTTTTT
CASSIGVLQLYDETGELFF
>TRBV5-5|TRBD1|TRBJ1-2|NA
TGTGCCAGCCTCAGGTCGGACAGGGCGAGGGATGGCTACACCTTC
CASLRSDRARDGYTF
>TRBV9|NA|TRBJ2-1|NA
TGTGCCAGCAGCCCGGACTTTTCGACGTACAATGAGCAGTTCTTC
CASSPDFSTYNEQFF
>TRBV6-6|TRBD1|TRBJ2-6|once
TGTGCCAGCAGTTCAACAGGGGACCGAGCCAACGTCCTGACTTTC
CASSSTGDRANVLTF
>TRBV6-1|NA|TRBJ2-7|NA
TGTGCCAGCAGTGAAGCACTGGCGGCAAAATCCTACGAGCAGTACTTC
CASSEALAAKSYEQYF
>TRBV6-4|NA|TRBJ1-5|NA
TGTGCCAGCAGTGTCGGGACACCATTCCCCGGGGAGCCCCAGCATTTT
CASSVGTPFPGEPQHF
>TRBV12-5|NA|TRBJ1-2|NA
TGTGCTAGTGGTCGTGGACAGTCACACTATGGCTACACCTTC
CASGRGQSHYGYTF
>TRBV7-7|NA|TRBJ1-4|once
TGTGCTAGCAGCTATCGAGCGTCGGCGGGCGAAAAACTGTTTTTT
CASSYRASAGEKLFF
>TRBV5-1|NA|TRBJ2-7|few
TGCGCCAGCAAGGGAGAGACTGGCTTGTACTTC
CASKGETGLYF
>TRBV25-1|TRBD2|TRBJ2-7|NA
TGTGCCAGTGGGACTAGCGGGGGGGCCTACGAGCAGTACTTC
CASGTSGGAYEQYF
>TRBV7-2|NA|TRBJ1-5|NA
TGTGCCAGCAGCCCTGGCCCCTATAGCGACCAGCCCCAGCATTTT
CASSPGPYSDQPQHF
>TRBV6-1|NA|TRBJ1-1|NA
TGTGCCAGCAGTGTGGGGATTGAAGCTTTCTTT
CASSVGIEAFF
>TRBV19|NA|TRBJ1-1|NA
TGTGCCAGTCAGGGACTGAACACTGAAGCTTTCTTT
CASQGLNTEAFF
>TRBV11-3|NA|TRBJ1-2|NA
TGTGCCAGCAGCTTAGGAAAAATCTATGGCTACACCTTC
CASSLGKIYGYTF
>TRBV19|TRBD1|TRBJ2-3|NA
TGTGCCAGTAGTATAGGTCCGGGACAGATCACAGATACGCAGTATTTT
CASSIGPGQITDTQYF
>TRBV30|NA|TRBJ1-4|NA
TGTGCCTGGACCCCCGGGAGAGCTAATGAAAAACTGTTTTTT
CAWTPGRANEKLFF